These T cell receptor beta chains were read from a single sample in a study of T cell responses to AZD1222 COVID-19 vaccine. Generated by immunoSEQ multiplex PCR, the TCRdb table keeps only in-frame clones and is missing some. The data contain 150,000 to 200,000 clones, 85% to 95% of them singletons. The sequences come from peripheral blood, collected 28 days after the second AZD1222 dose. All receptors come from an adult who received the AZD1222 COVID-19 vaccine. Each CDR3 is given with its conserved first and last residue. Fields, in order: D gene, CDR3 length, clone size, V gene, J gene, CDR3 DNA, CDR3 protein. D genes are given only for firm matches. Only some rows state a clone size, as once, few, many or a class for expanded clones.

D gene: TRBD1
CDR3 length: 16
clone size: -
V gene: TRBV5-6
J gene: TRBJ1-2
CDR3 DNA: TGTGCCAGCAGCTTGGCTGGCGGGACAGAGCTCTATGGCTACACCTTC
CDR3 protein: CASSLAGGTELYGYTF

D gene: -
CDR3 length: 14
clone size: -
V gene: TRBV14
J gene: TRBJ1-2
CDR3 DNA: TGTGCCAGCAGCCAAGTAGGGGTTAACTATGGCTACACCTTC
CDR3 protein: CASSQVGVNYGYTF

D gene: -
CDR3 length: 12
clone size: -
V gene: TRBV12-3/TRBV12-4
J gene: TRBJ2-1
CDR3 DNA: TGTGCCAGCGGAGGACTGAACAATGAGCAGTTCTTC
CDR3 protein: CASGGLNNEQFF

D gene: TRBD1
CDR3 length: 14
clone size: once
V gene: TRBV7-2
J gene: TRBJ1-2
CDR3 DNA: TGTGCCAGCAGCTCCCGGGACAGGGAGGATGGCTACACCTTC
CDR3 protein: CASSSRDREDGYTF

D gene: -
CDR3 length: 15
clone size: -
V gene: TRBV2
J gene: TRBJ2-7
CDR3 DNA: TGTGCCAGCAGGATGGGGCTAGTGGACCTCTACGAGCAGTACTTC
CDR3 protein: CASRMGLVDLYEQYF

D gene: -
CDR3 length: 15
clone size: -
V gene: TRBV10-2
J gene: TRBJ2-7
CDR3 DNA: TGCGCCAGCAGTGAGTCGAGCGGAGTGAGCTACGAGCAGTACTTC
CDR3 protein: CASSESSGVSYEQYF

D gene: -
CDR3 length: 15
clone size: -
V gene: TRBV2
J gene: TRBJ2-3
CDR3 DNA: TGTGCCAGCAGCAAAACTAGCCCCGAAACAGATACGCAGTATTTT
CDR3 protein: CASSKTSPETDTQYF

D gene: -
CDR3 length: 15
clone size: -
V gene: TRBV7-2
J gene: TRBJ1-2
CDR3 DNA: TGTGCCAGCAGCTTAGTGCTGGGGGCGCGGGTTGGCTACACCTTC
CDR3 protein: CASSLVLGARVGYTF

D gene: -
CDR3 length: 12
clone size: -
V gene: TRBV6-5
J gene: TRBJ1-1
CDR3 DNA: TGTGCCAGCGGGGGTACGAACACTGAAGCTTTCTTT
CDR3 protein: CASGGTNTEAFF

D gene: -
CDR3 length: 14
clone size: -
V gene: TRBV14
J gene: TRBJ1-2
CDR3 DNA: TGTGCCAGCAGCGCAGCCCAGGACACCCGCTACGCCACCTTC
CDR3 protein: CASSAAQDTRYATF

D gene: TRBD1
CDR3 length: 13
clone size: -
V gene: TRBV19
J gene: TRBJ1-4
CDR3 DNA: TGTGCCAGTAAAGGGGGCTTTTATGAAAAACTGTTTTTT
CDR3 protein: CASKGGFYEKLFF

D gene: TRBD1
CDR3 length: 11
clone size: -
V gene: TRBV19
J gene: TRBJ2-1
CDR3 DNA: TGTGCCAGTAGTTTCCGGGACAGATGGTTCTTC
CDR3 protein: CASSFRDRWFF

D gene: -
CDR3 length: 12
clone size: -
V gene: TRBV12-3/TRBV12-4
J gene: TRBJ2-1
CDR3 DNA: TGTGCCAGCAGTCAGGGGCCCAATGAGCAGTTCTTC
CDR3 protein: CASSQGPNEQFF

D gene: -
CDR3 length: 13
clone size: once
V gene: TRBV2
J gene: TRBJ1-1
CDR3 DNA: TGTGCCAGCAGTGGTCAGGGGCTCACTGAAGCTTTCTTT
CDR3 protein: CASSGQGLTEAFF

D gene: -
CDR3 length: 15
clone size: -
V gene: TRBV2
J gene: TRBJ2-5
CDR3 DNA: TGTGCCAGCAGGGAACAGGTAGTCGGCCAAGAGACCCAGTACTTC
CDR3 protein: CASREQVVGQETQYF

D gene: TRBD1
CDR3 length: 14
clone size: -
V gene: TRBV5-1
J gene: TRBJ1-4
CDR3 DNA: TGCGCCAGCAGCTTGGGACAGGGCGCTGAAAAACTGTTTTTT
CDR3 protein: CASSLGQGAEKLFF

D gene: -
CDR3 length: 15
clone size: -
V gene: TRBV6-5
J gene: TRBJ2-2
CDR3 DNA: TGTGCCAGCAGTTACCAGGGGCCGGATTTAGGGGAGCTGTTTTTT
CDR3 protein: CASSYQGPDLGELFF

D gene: TRBD1
CDR3 length: 15
clone size: -
V gene: TRBV5-1
J gene: TRBJ2-3
CDR3 DNA: TGCGCCAGCAGCTTCGGACAGGGGAGTACAGATACGCAGTATTTT
CDR3 protein: CASSFGQGSTDTQYF

D gene: TRBD1
CDR3 length: 15
clone size: -
V gene: TRBV6-6
J gene: TRBJ1-2
CDR3 DNA: TGTGCCAGCAGTTCCTATGGACAGGGAGGCTATGGCTACACCTTC
CDR3 protein: CASSSYGQGGYGYTF

D gene: TRBD1
CDR3 length: 15
clone size: once
V gene: TRBV5-6
J gene: TRBJ2-2
CDR3 DNA: TGTGCCAGCAGCTTGCCAGGGGGCAACACCGGGGAGCTGTTTTTT
CDR3 protein: CASSLPGGNTGELFF

D gene: -
CDR3 length: 16
clone size: -
V gene: TRBV15
J gene: TRBJ1-6
CDR3 DNA: TGTGCCACCAGCAGAGATCGGATAATGGGTAATTCACCCCTCCACTTT
CDR3 protein: CATSRDRIMGNSPLHF

D gene: TRBD2
CDR3 length: 16
clone size: once
V gene: TRBV7-2
J gene: TRBJ2-1
CDR3 DNA: TGTGCCAGCAGCTTACGGTCAGCGGGGGGTTACAATGAGCAGTTCTTC
CDR3 protein: CASSLRSAGGYNEQFF

D gene: TRBD1
CDR3 length: 14
clone size: -
V gene: TRBV28
J gene: TRBJ1-2
CDR3 DNA: TGTGCCAGCGAAAGGACAGGGGGCAACTATGGCTACACCTTC
CDR3 protein: CASERTGGNYGYTF

D gene: -
CDR3 length: 13
clone size: -
V gene: TRBV2
J gene: TRBJ2-6
CDR3 DNA: TGTGCCAGCCAGGTACGAGGGGCCAACGTCCTGACTTTC
CDR3 protein: CASQVRGANVLTF

D gene: -
CDR3 length: 18
clone size: -
V gene: TRBV21-1
J gene: TRBJ1-5
CDR3 DNA: TGTGCCAGCAGCAGAAAGAAGCGGGGAAATCGGAGCAATCAGCCCCAGCATTTT
CDR3 protein: CASSRKKRGNRSNQPQHF

D gene: TRBD1
CDR3 length: 16
clone size: once
V gene: TRBV18
J gene: TRBJ1-4
CDR3 DNA: TGTGCCAGCTCACGAGGGACAGTTGCAACTAATGAAAAACTGTTTTTT
CDR3 protein: CASSRGTVATNEKLFF

D gene: -
CDR3 length: 14
clone size: -
V gene: TRBV6-4
J gene: TRBJ2-7
CDR3 DNA: TGTGCCAGCAGTTATCAGGGAATATCCTACGAGCAGTACTTC
CDR3 protein: CASSYQGISYEQYF

D gene: TRBD1
CDR3 length: 16
clone size: -
V gene: TRBV5-1
J gene: TRBJ1-2
CDR3 DNA: TGCGCCAGCAGTCGTCCAACCGGGACAGCCTACTATGGCTACACCTTC
CDR3 protein: CASSRPTGTAYYGYTF

D gene: TRBD1
CDR3 length: 19
clone size: -
V gene: TRBV28
J gene: TRBJ2-3
CDR3 DNA: TGTGCCAGCAGTTTCCCTACTGGACAGGGGATAAGGGAAACAGATACGCAGTATTTT
CDR3 protein: CASSFPTGQGIRETDTQYF